The 15 T cell receptor beta chains presented below share a single source sample, sequenced in a study of blood T cells in healthy people across ages (dated by TCRdb to the mid-2010s). Library preparation employed 5' RACE. The listed sequencing device is Illumina HiSeq 2500. A second PCR of 7 to 11 cycles was performed with a sample-barcoded 5' primer and a J-beta primer mix. TCRdb ran its own pipeline on the public reads, namely fastp trimming at Q25 and MiXCR clone calling, and kept in-frame beta chains. One record per CDR3 amino acid sequence lists the most common genes and DNA. The sample has some 1.5 million distinct CDR3 sequences on record, 28% of them singletons. Together, the top ten hold 7.7% of the sample. What was sequenced was blood. These receptors all come from a woman aged 25 to 45 in good health.

The sample holds a few counts of this clonotype. This rearrangement joins TRBV5-5 to TRBJ1-1; 9 positions agree with TRBD1. The CDR3 totals 14 residues. The trim removed 4 bases at V and 4 bases at J, leaving 5 bases unmatched. Germline assignment: CDR1 SGHKS and CDR2 YYEKEE (reference sequence). Here the CDR3 reads CASSRTGESTEAFF. The CDR3 region has the DNA TGTGCCAGCAGCCGGACAGGGGAGAGCACTGAAGCTTTCTTT.

This clonotype was seen repeatedly, ten times or more. V gene TRBV7-6 combines with J gene TRBJ2-4, with 7 nucleotides matching TRBD2. Trimming cost V 5 bases and J 0 bases; bases outside gene matches: 7. The CDR3 extends over 16 amino acids. The germline V gene has CDR1 SGHVS and CDR2 FNYEAQ. The CDR3 sequence is CASSPLADQAKNIQYF. The CDR3 region has the DNA TGTGCCAGCAGCCCCCTAGCGGATCAAGCCAAAAACATTCAGTACTTC. Filled out from reference TRBV7-6 and TRBJ2-4, the complete variable domain reads GAGVSQSPRYKVTKRGQDVALRCDPISGHVSLYWYRQALGQGPEFLTYFNYEAQQDKSGLPNDRFSAERPEGSISTLTIQRTEQRDSAMYRCASSPLADQAKNIQYFGAGTRLSVL.

V is TRBV7-9 and J is TRBJ2-3; 10 bases agree with TRBD2. Unmatched junction bases numbered 10, after V lost 4 bases and J lost 3 bases. CDR1 and CDR2 from the germline V gene are SEHNR and FQNEAQ (reference sequence). The CDR3 consists of 17 residues. CDR3 region: CASSSGLARGATDTQYF. CDR3 sequence (DNA): TGTGCCAGCAGCTCGGGACTAGCGCGAGGAGCTACAGATACGCAGTATTTT. Full variable domain (remainder filled in from reference TRBV7-9 and TRBJ2-3): DTGVSQNPRHKITKRGQNVTFRCDPISEHNRLYWYRQTLGQGPEFLTYFQNEAQLEKSRLLSDRFSAERPKGSFSTLEIQRTEQGDSAMYLCASSSGLARGATDTQYFGPGTRLTVL.

CDR3 DNA: TGTGCCAGCACCGTGATGGAAGGACCCCATGAGAATGAGCAGTTCTTC. This codes for CASTVMEGPHENEQFF. The chain has TRBV7-9 and TRBJ2-1; D ambiguous. Germline V gene data show CDR1 as SEHNR and CDR2 as FQNEAQ (reference sequence). V was pared by 7 bases and J by 7 bases, with 23 bases between. CDR3 length: 16 residues.

In this sample, this clonotype turned up many times. This chain connects TRBV6-6 to TRBJ2-6, with a weak D call TRBD1 (5 bases). V dropped 6 bases and J dropped 4 bases, with 13 bases sitting between them. The CDR3 sequence is 15 residues long. Germline values: CDR1 MNHNY, CDR2 SVGAGI (reference sequence). CDR3 bases: TGTGCCAGCAGCCCCGACAGTACCGGGGCCAACGTCCTGACTTTC. This gives the protein CASSPDSTGANVLTF.

This clonotype was seen repeatedly, ten times or more. The genes are TRBV28 and TRBJ2-5, with D maybe TRBD1 (5 bases). This CDR3 comprises 15 residues. V lost 3 bases and J lost 1, with 12 bases in between. Germline V CDR1 and CDR2: MDHEN, SYDVKM. CDR3 protein: CASSLPRTLQETQYF. The CDR3 region has the DNA TGTGCCAGCAGTTTGCCCAGGACACTCCAAGAGACCCAGTACTTC.

This chain joins TRBV28 and TRBJ2-4; the match to TRBD1 covers 9 bases. Germline CDR1 and CDR2: MDHEN and SYDVKM. J was trimmed by 7 bases and V by 8 bases; bases with no gene match: 6. The CDR3 covers 13 residues. The CDR3 DNA is TGTGCCAGCCGAGGGACAGGGAGGAACATTCAGTACTTC. Protein sequence: CASRGTGRNIQYF. The variable domain in full, with the rest retrieved from reference TRBV28 and TRBJ2-4, is DVKVTQSSRYLVKRTGEKVFLECVQDMDHENMFWYRQDPGLGLRLIYFSYDVKMKEKGDIPEGYSVSREKKERFSLILESASTNQTSMYLCASRGTGRNIQYFGAGTRLSVL.

To note about this clonotype: A much larger clonotype is one base distant, so this may be a read error. This rearrangement joins TRBV28 to TRBJ2-1; the D gene is possibly TRBD1 (6 bases). This CDR3 region has 16 residues. In germline, CDR1 is MDHEN, CDR2 SYDVKM. CDR3: CTSSKIQGNSYNEQFF. Here the CDR3 DNA reads TGTACCAGCAGCAAAATACAGGGAAACTCCTACAATGAGCAGTTCTTC.

CDR3 DNA: TGCAGTGCTAGGGGGGGACGGATTGAAGGGTCCGGGGAGCTGTTTTTT. Its translation is CSARGGRIEGSGELFF. This chain links TRBV20-1 with TRBJ2-2; a possible D gene is TRBD2 (6 bases). The germline CDR1 and CDR2 sequences are DFQATT and SNEGSKA (reference sequence). Trimming shortened V by 3 bases and J by 6 bases, and 20 bases separated the two germline ends. CDR3 length: 16 residues.

The chain recombines TRBV20-1 with TRBJ2-3; TRBD2 matches 10 bases. CDR3 length: 14 amino acids. With 4 bases clipped from V and 7 bases from J, the junction kept 8 bases outside the gene matches. The germline V gene encodes CDR1 DFQATT and CDR2 SNEGSKA (reference sequence). The CDR3 sequence is CSANEREGRNTQYF. The CDR3 nucleotides are TGCAGTGCTAACGAGCGGGAGGGCCGAAATACGCAGTATTTT.

The chain links TRBV5-5 to TRBJ2-7, with 7 bases identical to TRBD2. Unmatched junction bases numbered 13, after V lost 5 bases and J lost 5 bases. The CDR3 extends over 15 amino acids. Germline CDR1 is SGHKS and CDR2 is YYEKEE (reference sequence). The CDR3 protein is CASSDIWGRADEQYF. The CDR3 region has the DNA TGTGCCAGCAGTGACATTTGGGGGAGGGCCGACGAGCAGTACTTC.

This clonotype was found a few times. CDR3 residues: CASSPVGQFSGSGANVLTF. CDR3 sequence (DNA): TGTGCCAGCAGCCCGGTTGGACAGTTCTCCGGATCTGGGGCCAACGTCCTGACTTTC. This rearrangement joins TRBV14 to TRBJ2-6, with a weak D call TRBD1 (6 bases). V lost 4 bases, J lost 1 base, and 20 bases lay in between. Germline lookup yields CDR1 SGHDN and CDR2 FVKESK. CDR3 size: 19 residues.

A note on this clonotype: A much larger clone differs from this one at a single base, so this may be a read error. The V call is TRBV6-5, the J call TRBJ2-5; tentatively, D is TRBD2 (6 bases). V shed 2 bases and J shed 11 bases, with 15 bases lying between them. The CDR3 covers 13 residues. Germline CDR1 and CDR2: MNHEY and SVGAGI. CDR3 DNA: TGTGCCAGCAGTTACGGCAGGGAGGATGAGCAGTACTTC. Protein sequence: CASSYGREDEQYF.

This clonotype appeared a single time. This may come from a read error, since a much larger clone is one base off. The gene calls are TRBV10-3 and TRBJ2-5, with 7 bases lining up with TRBD1. This CDR3 contains 13 residues. Looked up from germline, CDR1 is ENHRY and CDR2 is SYGVKD. The CDR3 DNA sequence: TGTGCCATCAGTCCCACAGGGGCAGAGGCCCAGTACTTC. Translating gives CAISPTGAEAQYF.

The V call is TRBV20-1, the J call TRBJ2-5; perhaps TRBD2 as D (6 bases). Trimming cost V 0 bases and J 4 bases, with 24 bases left between them. The CDR3 sequence is 18 residues long. The V gene's germline CDR1 is DFQATT and CDR2 SNEGSKA (reference sequence). The CDR3 region is CSARDVRSSVPTGETQYF. In nucleotides, the CDR3 is TGCAGTGCTAGAGATGTTAGATCTAGCGTACCTACGGGAGAGACCCAGTACTTC.